The clone carrying this TCR beta chain has only one observation. The record originates from a study of blood T cell repertoires in COVID-19. V was pared by 2 bases and J by 2 bases, with 8 bases between. CDR3 length equals 15 residues. Germline loops: CDR1 SGHKS, CDR2 YYEKEE (reference sequence). In the original workflow: From reference gene primer amplification, estimates of nucleated cell counts were derived. Assay: immunoSEQ multiplex PCR; the TCRdb copy retains only in-frame clones and omits some. V, J and clone size reflect that table, while D and trimming were determined from the DNA. Among 150,000 to 200,000 clones listed, over 65% were seen once.

The sequence was collected from a woman of 80 years or more with acute or convalescent COVID-19. The source material was peripheral blood. V gene TRBV5-5 combines with J gene TRBJ1-6; possibly TRBD1 for D (6 bases). In DNA form, the CDR3 reads TGTGCCAGCAGCTTAGGGGGAGCCTATAATTCACCCCTCCACTTT. The encoded protein is CASSLGGAYNSPLHF.